This is a list of T cell receptor beta chains from one sample in a study of response to subunit inactivated influenza vaccine. TCRdb processed the RT-PCR reads anew with MiXCR; each CDR3 protein has one entry. The table records roughly 790,000 distinct CDR3 sequences, 20% to 25% of them present only once. Sample: PBMCs from blood, taken more than 4 days after vaccination. Receptors originate from a middle-aged man who received an inactivated influenza vaccine. The CDR3 runs from the conserved cysteine through the conserved F or W. Fields, in order: CDR3 DNA, CDR3 protein, V gene, D gene, clone size, J gene. A D gene is named only where the DNA matches it firmly. The size of a clone is reported for some rows only, either as once, few or many, or as a class for expanded clones.

TGTGCCAGCAGTTTTTGGTGGAGAGGGGATAGCAATCAGCCCCAGCATTTT CASSFWWRGDSNQPQHF TRBV28 . few TRBJ1-5
TGTGCCAGCAGCCCTCCGGGACTAGCGCACAATGAGCAGTTCTTC CASSPPGLAHNEQFF TRBV3-1 TRBD2 few TRBJ2-1
TGTGCCAGCAGCCCCGGGGGGGGCCACTCACCCCTCCACTTT CASSPGGGHSPLHF TRBV7-9 . . TRBJ1-6
TGCGCCAGCAGCCAACCCGGAGCGGGGGGGCAAGAGACCCAGTACTTC CASSQPGAGGQETQYF TRBV4-1 TRBD2 few TRBJ2-5
TGTGCCAGCAGTTACCGGGACGGGATCTACGAGCAGTACTTC CASSYRDGIYEQYF TRBV12-3/TRBV12-4 . few TRBJ2-7
TGTGCCAGCACTTACAGGGGGTTTGGTAGCGGGTCCCGTTACAATGAGCAGTTCTTC CASTYRGFGSGSRYNEQFF TRBV27 . . TRBJ2-1
TGTGCCAGCAGTTTCCCCACCCCGGGGACAGGACCCTCCTACGAGCAGTACTTC CASSFPTPGTGPSYEQYF TRBV28 TRBD1 . TRBJ2-7
TGCGCCAGCAGCTTGGAGCCAAAGGGCTACGAGCAGTACTTC CASSLEPKGYEQYF TRBV5-1 . . TRBJ2-7
TGCAGTGCTAGAGAGTCCGCCTACGAGCAGTACTTC CSARESAYEQYF TRBV20-1 . few TRBJ2-7
TGCAGTGCTAGAGATCGCAGGGGGAACTCCTACGAGCAGTACTTC CSARDRRGNSYEQYF TRBV20-1 TRBD1 few TRBJ2-7
TGCGCCAGCAGCCTTAACTCCGGGACTAGCGGGAGCTTCTCCTACGAGCAGTACTTC CASSLNSGTSGSFSYEQYF TRBV5-1 TRBD2 few TRBJ2-7
TGTGCCAGCAGCTTAGCGTCCGCCAGCGGGAGGTTGAATGAGCAGTTCTTC CASSLASASGRLNEQFF TRBV7-2 TRBD2 few TRBJ2-1
TGCGCCAGCAGCTTGGCCGGACAGGATCCTGAAGCTTTCTTT CASSLAGQDPEAFF TRBV5-1 TRBD1 many TRBJ1-1
TGTGCCAGCAGGGGGTCTACTGGGCAGTTCTTC CASRGSTGQFF TRBV2 . few TRBJ2-1
TGTGCCAGCAGCCAAGGGACCAGCGGGGGTCAACTGTTTTTT CASSQGTSGGQLFF TRBV3-1 . . TRBJ1-4
TGTGCCAGCAGAGGACAGGGAAATAACTATGGCTACACCTTC CASRGQGNNYGYTF TRBV12-3/TRBV12-4 TRBD1 few TRBJ1-2
TGTGCCAGCAGATTTGGACAGGAGAACACTGAAGCTTTCTTT CASRFGQENTEAFF TRBV12-3/TRBV12-4 TRBD1 . TRBJ1-1
TGCGCCAGCAGCTCGGACGGTACCTTGTACTTC CASSSDGTLYF TRBV5-1 . few TRBJ2-7
TGCAGTGCTAGGGGACTACTACGGTCGATTCCGAGCTCCTACAATGAGCAGTTCTTC CSARGLLRSIPSSYNEQFF TRBV20-1 TRBD2 . TRBJ2-1
TGTGCCAGCAGCTTAGTGGGCAATGAGCAGTTCTTC CASSLVGNEQFF TRBV7-9 . many TRBJ2-1
TGCGCCAGCAGCCAAGATTTCAGCGGTCCCTCCTACGAGCAGTACTTC CASSQDFSGPSYEQYF TRBV4-3 . many TRBJ2-7
TGTGCCAGCAGTGACGACAGGTACGAGCAGTACTTC CASSDDRYEQYF TRBV6-2/TRBV6-3 . . TRBJ2-7
TGTGCCAGCAGCTTAGTGGGACAGGGGCCGATTTACGAGCAGTACTTC CASSLVGQGPIYEQYF TRBV7-2 TRBD1 many TRBJ2-7
TGCAGTGCCGTAGCGGGACACCATCTAGAGACCCAGTACTTC CSAVAGHHLETQYF TRBV20-1 TRBD2 few TRBJ2-5
TGCGCCAGCAGCTTGTGGGGGCTGAGCACAGATACGCAGTATTTT CASSLWGLSTDTQYF TRBV5-1 . few TRBJ2-3
TGTGCCAGCAGCTCGACATGGAGCTCCTACAATGAGCAGTTCTTC CASSSTWSSYNEQFF TRBV7-2 . . TRBJ2-1
TGTGCCAGCAGGTTATCCGCGACCGTTACTAACTATGGCTACACCTTC CASRLSATVTNYGYTF TRBV28 . many TRBJ1-2
TGCGCCAGCAGCCTTGGGGGGGCGCTCCACAATGAGCAGTTCTTC CASSLGGALHNEQFF TRBV5-1 . many TRBJ2-1
TGTGCCAGCAGCTTGGGGGGGGGACAAAAAGAAAAACTGTTTTTT CASSLGGGQKEKLFF TRBV11-2 . few TRBJ1-4
TGTGCCAGCAGCCATGATAGACTAGCGGGAAGGACCGGGGAGCTGTTTTTT CASSHDRLAGRTGELFF TRBV4-2 TRBD2 . TRBJ2-2
TGCGCCAGCAGCCAAGATTTCGATTTCGACATTCAGTACTTC CASSQDFDFDIQYF TRBV4-3 . once TRBJ2-4
TGTGCCAGCAGTTTAGTTGGAGGGAGGGGATACGAGCAGTACTTC CASSLVGGRGYEQYF TRBV12-3/TRBV12-4 TRBD2 many TRBJ2-7
TGCGCCAGCAGCCACCGGTTTGAGGTTCAGGCTGGGTATGGCTACACCTTC CASSHRFEVQAGYGYTF TRBV4-3 . few TRBJ1-2
TGTGCCACCAGTGACCCCACTAGCAGGGAGCAGTTCTTC CATSDPTSREQFF TRBV24-1 . . TRBJ2-1
TGCAGCACCCAGCGGGGCCAACAAGAGACCCAGTACTTC CSTQRGQQETQYF TRBV29-1 TRBD2 . TRBJ2-5
TGCAGTGCTATATGGGGCAGGGAATACGAGCAGTACTTC CSAIWGREYEQYF TRBV20-1 . . TRBJ2-7
TGCGCCAGCAGCCAAGGAGGCGGGGGGCCACCGTTCTTC CASSQGGGGPPFF TRBV4-3 TRBD2 few TRBJ2-1
TGCAGCGTTGAAACTAGCGGGAGTGGAATCGGGGAGCTGTTTTTT CSVETSGSGIGELFF TRBV29-1 TRBD2 . TRBJ2-2
TGTGCCATCAGTGAGAGGACAGGCCAAGAGACCCAGTACTTC CAISERTGQETQYF TRBV10-3 TRBD1 few TRBJ2-5
TGTGCCATCCCCGGGACTAGCGGGAGGGGGGGGTACAATGAGCAGTTCTTC CAIPGTSGRGGYNEQFF TRBV10-3 TRBD2 . TRBJ2-1
TGCAGTGCTATCTCAACCCGGGGGACTATTCGAAATGAGCAGTTCTTC CSAISTRGTIRNEQFF TRBV20-1 TRBD2 many TRBJ2-1
TGTGCCATCAGTGAGTCGGGGGGAGGCCCCTACGAGCAGTACTTC CAISESGGGPYEQYF TRBV10-3 . . TRBJ2-7
TGCAGTGCTAGAGATCACGGACAGGGGGGAAACACCGGGGAGCTGTTTTTT CSARDHGQGGNTGELFF TRBV20-1 TRBD1 . TRBJ2-2
TGTGCCAGCAGTTTAGGCGGGTGGTACACCTTC CASSLGGWYTF TRBV12-3/TRBV12-4 . . TRBJ1-2
TGTGCCAGCAGCTTAATCGTTGGAGGTGGGCCCCAAGAGACCCAGTACTTC CASSLIVGGGPQETQYF TRBV11-2 . . TRBJ2-5
TGCAGCGTTGAAACTAGCGGGGCAAGATTCTCCTACGAGCAGTACTTC CSVETSGARFSYEQYF TRBV29-1 TRBD2 many TRBJ2-7
TGTGCAACCTCTGGCTCTGGGGCCAACGTCCTGACTTTC CATSGSGANVLTF TRBV7-2 . few TRBJ2-6
TGTGCCAGCAGTTTACGGGACAGGGACGGCTATGGCTACACCTTC CASSLRDRDGYGYTF TRBV12-3/TRBV12-4 TRBD1 few TRBJ1-2
TGCAGTGCTAGGGTTACAGGGGCAGGGGAGCAGTACTTC CSARVTGAGEQYF TRBV20-1 TRBD1 once TRBJ2-7
TGTGCCAGCATCAGGCGGGATTACAATGAGCAGTTCTTC CASIRRDYNEQFF TRBV12-3/TRBV12-4 . few TRBJ2-1
TGTGCCAGCAGTTACGGCCAGGGTAGACAGCCCCAGCATTTT CASSYGQGRQPQHF TRBV6-2/TRBV6-3 . few TRBJ1-5
TGTGCCACTCGAGCGAACACCGGGGAGCTGTTTTTT CATRANTGELFF TRBV10-3 . . TRBJ2-2
TGCGCCAGCAGCCAAGATGATCGTCGGGGGGTCTACGAGCAGTACTTC CASSQDDRRGVYEQYF TRBV4-3 TRBD2 few TRBJ2-7
TGTGCCAGCCGGACTAGCGGTAACAATGAGCAGTTCTTC CASRTSGNNEQFF TRBV6-1 TRBD2 many TRBJ2-1
TGCGCCAGCAGCCAAGATCGTGCGGGCAATGAGCAGTTCTTC CASSQDRAGNEQFF TRBV4-3 . many TRBJ2-1
TGTGCCAGCAGCCATTGGACTAGCGGGGTCCAAGAGACCCAGTACTTC CASSHWTSGVQETQYF TRBV7-2 TRBD2 few TRBJ2-5
TGTGCCAGCAGCCTCAGCGGGTTTTACAATGAGCAGTTCTTC CASSLSGFYNEQFF TRBV11-3 . . TRBJ2-1
TGTGCCATCACTGAAGGGAGTGCCGCAGATACGCAGTATTTT CAITEGSAADTQYF TRBV10-3 . . TRBJ2-3
TGCAGTATGGGACAGGCCTACGAGCAGTACTTC CSMGQAYEQYF TRBV20-1 TRBD1 few TRBJ2-7